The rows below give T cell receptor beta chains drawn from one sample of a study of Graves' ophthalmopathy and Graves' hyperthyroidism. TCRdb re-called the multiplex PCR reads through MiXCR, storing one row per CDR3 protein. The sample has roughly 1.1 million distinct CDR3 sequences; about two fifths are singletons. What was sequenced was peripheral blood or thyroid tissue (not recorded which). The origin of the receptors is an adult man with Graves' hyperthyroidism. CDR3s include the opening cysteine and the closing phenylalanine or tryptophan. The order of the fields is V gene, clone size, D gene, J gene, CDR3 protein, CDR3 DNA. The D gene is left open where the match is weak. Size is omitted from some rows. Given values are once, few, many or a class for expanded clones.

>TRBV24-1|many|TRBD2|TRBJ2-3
CATSDRPGLAADTQYF
TGTGCCACCAGTGATCGTCCGGGACTAGCCGCCGATACGCAGTATTTT
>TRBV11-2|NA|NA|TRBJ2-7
CASSLDKDLPQYF
TGTGCCAGCAGCTTAGATAAGGACCTCCCGCAGTACTTC
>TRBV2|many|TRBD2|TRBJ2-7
CASLSGGVYEQYF
TGTGCCAGCCTGTCGGGAGGTGTCTACGAGCAGTACTTC
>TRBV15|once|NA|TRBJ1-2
CATSLGRNYGYTF
TGTGCCACCAGTTTGGGACGGAACTATGGCTACACCTTC
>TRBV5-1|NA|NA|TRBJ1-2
CASSLDLSSNYGYTF
TGTGCCAGCAGCTTGGACTTATCGAGTAACTATGGCTACACCTTC
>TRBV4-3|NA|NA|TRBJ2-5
CASSPLTGSEETQYF
TGCGCCAGCAGCCCACTGACAGGAAGTGAAGAGACCCAGTACTTC
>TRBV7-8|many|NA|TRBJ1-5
CASRGGGPDQPQHF
TGTGCCAGCAGGGGGGGGGGCCCCGATCAGCCCCAGCATTTT
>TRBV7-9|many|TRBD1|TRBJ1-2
CASSWGPGGVNYGYTF
TGTGCCAGCAGCTGGGGTCCAGGGGGGGTTAACTATGGCTACACCTTC
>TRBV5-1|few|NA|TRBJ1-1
CASSLTHTGTEAFF
TGCGCCAGCAGCCTTACCCACACGGGGACTGAAGCTTTCTTT
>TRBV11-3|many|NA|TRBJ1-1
CASSLDTTEAFF
TGTGCCAGCAGCTTAGACACAACTGAAGCTTTCTTT
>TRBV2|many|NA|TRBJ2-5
CASSEETWEETQYF
TGTGCCAGCAGTGAAGAGACCTGGGAAGAGACCCAGTACTTC
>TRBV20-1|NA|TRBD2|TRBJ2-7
CSAREGGGYEQYF
TGCAGTGCCCGGGAGGGGGGAGGCTACGAGCAGTACTTC
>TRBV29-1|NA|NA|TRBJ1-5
CSAGGILGNQPQHF
TGCAGCGCGGGGGGGATCCTGGGCAATCAGCCCCAGCATTTT
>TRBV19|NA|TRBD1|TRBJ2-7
CASATGFEQYF
TGTGCCAGTGCGACAGGGTTCGAGCAGTACTTC
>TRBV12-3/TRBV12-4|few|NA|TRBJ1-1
CASSYRELGPEAFF
TGTGCCAGCAGTTACAGGGAGCTTGGTCCTGAAGCTTTCTTT
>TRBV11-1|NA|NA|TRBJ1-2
CASSLWDRGYTF
TGTGCCAGCAGCTTGTGGGACCGCGGCTACACCTTC